This is a list of T cell receptor beta chains from one sample in a study of blood T cell repertoires in COVID-19. The repertoire was sequenced with immunoSEQ multiplex PCR; TCRdb's copy has only in-frame clones and lacks some. In the table there are fewer than 200,000 clones, 88% of which are singletons. Sequenced sample: PBMCs or T cells enriched from blood (not recorded which). These receptor sequences come from a young woman who had recovered from COVID-19. Both conserved end residues are part of each CDR3. The D gene is left open where the match is weak. Size is stated for part of the rows, as once, few or many counts, or as a class when the clone is expanded.

TRBV20-1	.	.	TRBJ2-1	12	CSASWGDNEQFF	TGCAGTGCTAGTTGGGGGGATAATGAGCAGTTCTTC
TRBV29-1	.	.	TRBJ2-5	15	CSARRAGLDGETQYF	TGCAGCGCCCGTAGGGCAGGGCTGGACGGTGAGACCCAGTACTTC
TRBV7-3	TRBD2	once	TRBJ2-3	15	CASSPEAGGWDTQYF	TGTGCCAGCAGCCCCGAAGCGGGAGGGTGGGATACGCAGTATTTT
TRBV6-5	.	.	TRBJ1-2	13	CASSRGGVEGYTF	TGTGCCAGCTCCCGGGGTGGCGTGGAGGGCTACACCTTC
TRBV23-1	.	.	TRBJ1-6	14	CASSRSGNNSPLHF	TGCGCCAGCAGTCGTAGCGGGAATAATTCACCCCTCCACTTT
TRBV28	.	.	TRBJ2-7	15	CASSLGGTVSYEQYF	TGTGCCAGCAGTTTAGGGGGGACGGTCAGCTACGAGCAGTACTTC
TRBV5-1	TRBD1	.	TRBJ1-6	17	CASSRAGPGQGSSPLHF	TGCGCCAGCAGCCGCGCAGGACCGGGACAGGGTTCTTCACCCCTCCACTTT
TRBV18	.	once	TRBJ1-1	14	CASSPYRMNTEAFF	TGTGCCAGCTCACCATACAGGATGAACACTGAAGCTTTCTTT
TRBV28	TRBD1	.	TRBJ1-2	12	CASRGQNYGYTF	TGTGCCAGCAGGGGACAGAACTATGGCTACACCTTC
TRBV7-2	TRBD2	.	TRBJ2-3	16	CASSFPSGGRTDTQYF	TGTGCCAGCAGCTTTCCAAGCGGGGGGAGGACAGATACGCAGTATTTT
TRBV14	.	.	TRBJ1-2	13	CASSQGQNYGYTF	TGTGCCAGCAGCCAAGGACAGAATTATGGCTACACCTTC
TRBV18	.	once	TRBJ1-2	13	CASSPPGGYGYTF	TGTGCCAGCTCACCTCCGGGAGGGTATGGCTACACCTTC
TRBV5-1	.	.	TRBJ2-3	14	CASSLGTSTDTQYF	TGCGCCAGCAGCCTAGGGACTAGCACAGATACGCAGTATTTT
TRBV3-1/TRBV3-2	.	.	TRBJ1-2	13	CASSQAGDYGYTF	TGTGCCAGCAGCCAAGCAGGGGACTATGGCTACACCTTC
TRBV19	TRBD2	.	TRBJ2-7	15	CASSLPGGGTYEQYF	TGTGCCAGTAGCCTCCCTGGCGGGGGGACTTACGAGCAGTACTTC
TRBV19	TRBD1	.	TRBJ1-1	16	CASNSRQGLMNTEAFF	TGTGCCAGTAACTCTCGACAGGGCCTAATGAACACTGAAGCTTTCTTT
TRBV27	.	once	TRBJ2-2	15	CASSPLAGLSGELFF	TGTGCCAGCAGCCCGCTCGCGGGCCTCTCCGGGGAGCTGTTTTTT
TRBV30	.	.	TRBJ2-7	15	CAWSVPGSNSYEQYF	TGTGCCTGGAGTGTACCCGGGTCGAACTCCTACGAGCAGTACTTC
TRBV14	.	.	TRBJ2-7	16	CASSQGGGGLFYEQYF	TGTGCCAGCAGCCAAGGGGGCGGGGGCCTATTCTACGAGCAGTACTTC
TRBV7-9	TRBD1	few	TRBJ2-7	16	CASSLRSTGPSDEQYF	TGTGCCAGCAGCTTACGGTCGACAGGGCCATCGGACGAGCAGTACTTC
TRBV7-9	.	.	TRBJ1-1	13	CASSLHWNTEAFF	TGTGCCAGCAGCTTACATTGGAACACTGAAGCTTTCTTT
TRBV24-1	TRBD2	.	TRBJ2-2	16	CATSESGLAGAGELFF	TGTGCCACCAGTGAATCAGGACTAGCGGGAGCCGGGGAGCTGTTTTTT
TRBV27	TRBD2	.	TRBJ2-7	15	CASSLSGLAGAEQYF	TGTGCCAGCAGTTTAAGTGGACTAGCGGGAGCCGAGCAGTACTTC
TRBV6-5	TRBD1	.	TRBJ1-2	14	CASSYLGTGGGYTF	TGTGCCAGCAGTTACCTCGGGACAGGGGGAGGCTACACCTTC
TRBV2	TRBD1	.	TRBJ2-1	17	CASSLTNWDREGNEQFF	TGTGCCAGCAGTCTCACCAATTGGGACAGGGAAGGGAATGAGCAGTTCTTC
TRBV29-1	.	few	TRBJ1-5	15	CSVEVTGESNQPQHF	TGCAGCGTTGAAGTAACCGGGGAAAGCAATCAGCCCCAGCATTTT
TRBV4-2	.	once	TRBJ2-1	16	CASSQDFSGPYNEQFF	TGTGCCAGCAGCCAAGATTTCAGCGGGCCATACAATGAGCAGTTCTTC
TRBV19	.	.	TRBJ1-5	14	CASAGDIRNQPQHF	TGTGCCAGTGCTGGTGACATACGCAATCAGCCCCAGCATTTT
TRBV28	TRBD1	.	TRBJ1-6	16	CASSLYLDRGNSPLHF	TGTGCCAGCAGTTTATACCTGGACAGGGGAAATTCACCCCTCCACTTT
TRBV19	TRBD1	.	TRBJ2-3	13	CASGQGAADTQYF	TGTGCCAGTGGACAGGGGGCAGCAGATACGCAGTATTTT
TRBV18	TRBD2	.	TRBJ2-1	14	CASSGTSGNNEQFF	TGTGCCAGCTCGGGGACTAGCGGAAACAATGAGCAGTTCTTC